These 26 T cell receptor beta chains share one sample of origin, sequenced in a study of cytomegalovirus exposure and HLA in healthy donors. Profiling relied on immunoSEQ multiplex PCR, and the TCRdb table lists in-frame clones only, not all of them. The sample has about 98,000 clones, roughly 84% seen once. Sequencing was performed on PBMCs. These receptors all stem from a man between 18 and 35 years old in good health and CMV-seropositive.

The CDR3 DNA reads TGTGCCGGAGGGGCCCTCGGTGGAGAGCAGTTCTTC. Amino acid sequence: CAGGALGGEQFF. This chain links TRBV9 with TRBJ2-1; TRBD2 is a possible D gene (6 bases). This CDR3 has 12 amino acids. Trimming took off 10 bases at V and 10 bases at J, with 18 bases between the two ends. Germline assignment: CDR1 SGDLS and CDR2 YYNGEE.

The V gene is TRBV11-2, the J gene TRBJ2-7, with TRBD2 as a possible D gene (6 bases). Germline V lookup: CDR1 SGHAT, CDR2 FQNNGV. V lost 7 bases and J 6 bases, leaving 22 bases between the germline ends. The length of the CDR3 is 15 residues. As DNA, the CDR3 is TGTGCCAGCAACCCCGCGGGGCGCGAAAGGAGCGAGCAGTACTTC. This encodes CASNPAGRERSEQYF.

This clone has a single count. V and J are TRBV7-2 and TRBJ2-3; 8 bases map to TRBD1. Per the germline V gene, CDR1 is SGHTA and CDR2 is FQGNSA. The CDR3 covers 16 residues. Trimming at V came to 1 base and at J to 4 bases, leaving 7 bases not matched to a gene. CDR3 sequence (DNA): TGTGCCAGCAGCTTAGGGACAGGGCTAAAGGCAGATACGCAGTATTTT. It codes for CASSLGTGLKADTQYF.

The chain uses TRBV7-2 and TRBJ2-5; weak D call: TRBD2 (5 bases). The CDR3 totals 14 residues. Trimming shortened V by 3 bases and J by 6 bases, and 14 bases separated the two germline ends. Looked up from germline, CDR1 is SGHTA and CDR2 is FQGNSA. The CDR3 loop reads CASSLTPPGKTQYF. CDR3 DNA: TGTGCCAGCAGCTTGACCCCCCCCGGGAAGACCCAGTACTTC.

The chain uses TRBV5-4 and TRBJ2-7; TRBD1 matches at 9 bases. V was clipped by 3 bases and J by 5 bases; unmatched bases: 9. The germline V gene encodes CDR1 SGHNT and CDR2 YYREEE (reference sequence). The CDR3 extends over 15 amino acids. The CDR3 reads CASSSPGTGLDEQYF. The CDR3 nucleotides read TGTGCCAGCAGCTCCCCCGGGACAGGGTTGGACGAGCAGTACTTC.

The CDR3 reads CASSQDGGRALETQYF. CDR3 coding DNA: TGCGCCAGCAGCCAAGATGGCGGGAGGGCCTTAGAGACCCAGTACTTC. The chain has TRBV4-3 and TRBJ2-5; 9 bases fit TRBD2. Per germline, CDR1 LGHNA and CDR2 YSLEER. The trim removed 0 bases at V and 4 bases at J, leaving 6 bases unmatched. This CDR3 region has 16 residues.

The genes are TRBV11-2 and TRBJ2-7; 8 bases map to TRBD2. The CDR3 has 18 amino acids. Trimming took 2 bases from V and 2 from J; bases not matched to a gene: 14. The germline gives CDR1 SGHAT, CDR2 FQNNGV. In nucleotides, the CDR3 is TGTGCCAGCAGCTTATACATGGAGAGCGGGGGAGAAACCTACGAGCAGTACTTC. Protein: CASSLYMESGGETYEQYF.

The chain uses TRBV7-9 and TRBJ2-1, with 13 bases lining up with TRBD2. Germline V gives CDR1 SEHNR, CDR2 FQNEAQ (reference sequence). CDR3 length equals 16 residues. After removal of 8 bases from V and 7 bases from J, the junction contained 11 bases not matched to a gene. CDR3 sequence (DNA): TGTGCCAGCCGCGACGGGACTAGCGGGGTATTAAATGAGCAGTTCTTC. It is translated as CASRDGTSGVLNEQFF.

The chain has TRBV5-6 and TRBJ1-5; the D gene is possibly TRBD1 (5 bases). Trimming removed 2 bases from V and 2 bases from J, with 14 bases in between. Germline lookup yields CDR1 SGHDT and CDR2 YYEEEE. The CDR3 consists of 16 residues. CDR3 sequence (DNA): TGTGCCAGCAGCTTTGGAGGGGTATGGGGCAATCAGCCCCAGCATTTT. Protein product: CASSFGGVWGNQPQHF.

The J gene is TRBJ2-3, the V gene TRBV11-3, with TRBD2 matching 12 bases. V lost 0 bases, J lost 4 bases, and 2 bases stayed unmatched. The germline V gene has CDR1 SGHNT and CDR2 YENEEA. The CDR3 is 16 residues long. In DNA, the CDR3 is TGTGCCAGCAGCTTAGACGGACTAGCGGGATCAGATACGCAGTATTTT. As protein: CASSLDGLAGSDTQYF.

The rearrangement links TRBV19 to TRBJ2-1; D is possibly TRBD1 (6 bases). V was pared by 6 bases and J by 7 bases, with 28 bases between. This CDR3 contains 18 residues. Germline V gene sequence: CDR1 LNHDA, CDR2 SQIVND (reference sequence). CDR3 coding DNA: TGTGCCAGTAGCCCCCTCGACAGGCGAGTTACTACTACAAATGAGCAGTTCTTC. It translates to CASSPLDRRVTTTNEQFF.

The CDR3 region has the DNA TGTGCCAGCAGTTACGGTCCCGGGACAGGGGACTATGGCTACACCTTC. As protein: CASSYGPGTGDYGYTF. This sequence joins TRBV6-5 and TRBJ1-2; 10 nucleotides match TRBD1. V shed 2 bases and J 3 bases; nucleotides not matched to a gene: 6. CDR3 size: 16 residues. The germline CDR1 and CDR2 sequences are MNHEY and SVGAGI.

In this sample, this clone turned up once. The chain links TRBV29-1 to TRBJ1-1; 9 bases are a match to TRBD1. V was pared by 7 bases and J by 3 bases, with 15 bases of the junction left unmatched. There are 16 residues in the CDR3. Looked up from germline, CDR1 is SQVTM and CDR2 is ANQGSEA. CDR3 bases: TGCAGCGCCGCCCAAGACAGGGGGGGAGGTGACACTGAAGCTTTCTTT. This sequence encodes CSAAQDRGGGDTEAFF.

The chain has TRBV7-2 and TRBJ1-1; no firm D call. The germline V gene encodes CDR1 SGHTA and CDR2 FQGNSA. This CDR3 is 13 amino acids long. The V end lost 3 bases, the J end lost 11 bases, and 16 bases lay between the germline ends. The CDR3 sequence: CASSFSPDLWAFF. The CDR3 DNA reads TGTGCCAGCAGCTTTTCCCCGGACTTATGGGCTTTCTTT. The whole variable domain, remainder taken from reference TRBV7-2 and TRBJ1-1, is GAGVSQSPSNKVTEKGKDVELRCDPISGHTALYWYRQSLGQGLEFLIYFQGNSAPDKSGLPSDRFSAERTGGSVSTLTIQRTQQEDSAVYLCASSFSPDLWAFFGQGTRLTVV.

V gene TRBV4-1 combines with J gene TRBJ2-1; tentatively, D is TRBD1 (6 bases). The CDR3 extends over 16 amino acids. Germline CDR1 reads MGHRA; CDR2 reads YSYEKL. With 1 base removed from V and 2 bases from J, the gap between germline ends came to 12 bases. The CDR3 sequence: CASSQVLAGAYNEQFF. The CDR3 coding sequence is TGCGCCAGCAGCCAAGTTCTGGCAGGGGCCTACAATGAGCAGTTCTTC.

CDR3 in DNA: TGTGCCAGCAGCGTAACGAGTTTTGGGACAGGGGACACCGGGGAGCTGTTTTTT. Translation: CASSVTSFGTGDTGELFF. V gene TRBV9 combines with J gene TRBJ2-2; the match to TRBD1 covers 10 bases. V was pared by 1 base and J by 3 bases, with 9 bases of the junction left unmatched. Per germline, CDR1 SGDLS and CDR2 YYNGEE. The CDR3 loop spans 18 amino acids.

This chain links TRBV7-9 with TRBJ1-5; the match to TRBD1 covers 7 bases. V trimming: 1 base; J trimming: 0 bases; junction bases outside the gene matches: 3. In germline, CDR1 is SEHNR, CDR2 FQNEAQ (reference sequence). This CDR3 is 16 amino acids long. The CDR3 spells CASSLGYRGSNQPQHF. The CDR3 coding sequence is TGTGCCAGCAGCTTAGGGTACAGGGGTAGCAATCAGCCCCAGCATTTT.

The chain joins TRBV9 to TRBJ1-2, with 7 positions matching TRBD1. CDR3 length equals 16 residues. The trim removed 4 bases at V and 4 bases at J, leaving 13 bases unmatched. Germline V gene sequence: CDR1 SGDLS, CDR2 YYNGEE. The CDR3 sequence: CASSIGGTQGLYGYTF. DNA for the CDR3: TGTGCCAGCAGCATAGGGGGGACACAGGGGCTCTATGGCTACACCTTC.

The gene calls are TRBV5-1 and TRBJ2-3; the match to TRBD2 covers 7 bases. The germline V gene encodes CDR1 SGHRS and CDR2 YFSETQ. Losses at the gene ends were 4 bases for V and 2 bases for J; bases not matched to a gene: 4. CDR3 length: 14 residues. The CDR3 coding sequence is TGCGCCAGCAGCCCGGGGACTAACACAGATACGCAGTATTTT. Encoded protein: CASSPGTNTDTQYF.

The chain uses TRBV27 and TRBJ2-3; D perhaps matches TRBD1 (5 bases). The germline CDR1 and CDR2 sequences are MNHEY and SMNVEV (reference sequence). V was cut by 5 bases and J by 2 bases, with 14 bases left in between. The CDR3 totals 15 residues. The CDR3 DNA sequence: TGTGCCAGCAGTCTAGGCGTACAGGTCACAGATACGCAGTATTTT. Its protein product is CASSLGVQVTDTQYF.

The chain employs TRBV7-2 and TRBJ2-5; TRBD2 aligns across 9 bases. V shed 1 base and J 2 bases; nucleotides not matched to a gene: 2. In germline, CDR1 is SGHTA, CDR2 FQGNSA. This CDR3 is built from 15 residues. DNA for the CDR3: TGTGCCAGCAGCTTAGGTAGCGGGGGACAAGAGACCCAGTACTTC. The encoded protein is CASSLGSGGQETQYF.

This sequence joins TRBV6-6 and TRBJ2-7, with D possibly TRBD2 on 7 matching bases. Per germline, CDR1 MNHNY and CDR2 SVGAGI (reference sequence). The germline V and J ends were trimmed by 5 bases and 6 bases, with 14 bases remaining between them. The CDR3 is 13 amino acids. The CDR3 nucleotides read TGTGCCAGCAGTCCGATGCGGGGGCGCGAGCAGTACTTC. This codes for CASSPMRGREQYF.

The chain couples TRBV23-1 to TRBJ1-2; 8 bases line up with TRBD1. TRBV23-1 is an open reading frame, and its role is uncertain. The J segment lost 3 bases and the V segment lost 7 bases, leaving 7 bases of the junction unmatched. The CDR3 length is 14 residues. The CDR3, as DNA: TGCGCCAGCACCAGGGGGCGAGGGTACTATGGCTACACCTTC. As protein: CASTRGRGYYGYTF.

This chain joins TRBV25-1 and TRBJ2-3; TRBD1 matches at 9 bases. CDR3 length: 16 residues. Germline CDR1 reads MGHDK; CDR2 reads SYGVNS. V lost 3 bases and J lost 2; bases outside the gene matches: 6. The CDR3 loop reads CASSDAGTGHTDTQYF. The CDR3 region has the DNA TGTGCCAGCAGTGATGCCGGGACAGGGCACACAGATACGCAGTATTTT.

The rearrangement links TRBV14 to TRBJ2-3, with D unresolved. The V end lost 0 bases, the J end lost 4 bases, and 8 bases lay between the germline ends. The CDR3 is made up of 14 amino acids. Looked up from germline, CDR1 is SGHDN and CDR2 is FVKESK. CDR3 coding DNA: TGTGCCAGCAGCCAAGATCTGGCAGCAGATACGCAGTATTTT. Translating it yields CASSQDLAADTQYF.

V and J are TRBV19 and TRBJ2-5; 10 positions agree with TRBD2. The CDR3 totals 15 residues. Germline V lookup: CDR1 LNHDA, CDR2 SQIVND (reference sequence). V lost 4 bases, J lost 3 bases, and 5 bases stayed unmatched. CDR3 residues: CASSTQRGGKETQYF. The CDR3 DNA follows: TGTGCCAGTAGTACCCAGCGGGGGGGGAAAGAGACCCAGTACTTC.